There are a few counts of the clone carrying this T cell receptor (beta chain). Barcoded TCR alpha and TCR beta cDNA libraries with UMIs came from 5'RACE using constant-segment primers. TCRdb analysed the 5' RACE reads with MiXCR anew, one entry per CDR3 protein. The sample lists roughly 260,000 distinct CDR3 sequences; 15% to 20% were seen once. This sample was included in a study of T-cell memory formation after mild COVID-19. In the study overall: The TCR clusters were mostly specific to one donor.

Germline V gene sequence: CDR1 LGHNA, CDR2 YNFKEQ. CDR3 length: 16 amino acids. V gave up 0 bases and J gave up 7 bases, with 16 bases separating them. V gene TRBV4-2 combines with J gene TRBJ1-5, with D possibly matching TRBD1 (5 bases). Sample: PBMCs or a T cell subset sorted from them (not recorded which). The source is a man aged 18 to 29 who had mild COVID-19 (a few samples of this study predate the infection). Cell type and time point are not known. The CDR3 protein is CASSQDRGRVEQPQHF. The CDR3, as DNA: TGTGCCAGCAGCCAAGATCGAGGCAGGGTGGAACAGCCCCAGCATTTT.